The present entry profiles one T cell receptor (beta chain) with its context. Its cognate antigen is unknown. Repertoires were generated with immunoSEQ multiplex PCR, while TCRdb's copy carries only in-frame clones and drops some. The data show 25,000 to 35,000 clones, roughly 76% seen once. The sample's time point: cycle 4 day 1 (C4D1), after 5 to 7 weeks of nivolumab. Each patient relapsed following autologous stem cell transplantation, and prior brentuximab vedotin exposure differed. The data originate from a study of PD-1 blockade in classical Hodgkin lymphoma. Findings and limits, study-wide: CD4+ TCR diversity, unlike CD8+, climbed significantly by C4D1. Complete responders started with a diversity level that resembled newly diagnosed patients at baseline. Reports described newly diagnosed patients as having lower baseline TCR diversity than healthy donors.

Germline loops: CDR1 ENHRY, CDR2 SYGVKD. This CDR3 is built from 19 residues. Trimming took off 0 bases at V and 4 bases at J, with 22 bases between the two ends. The source material was peripheral blood mononuclear cells (PBMCs), sampled before the fourth cycle of nivolumab. V is TRBV10-3 and J is TRBJ1-5, with a tentative D call TRBD1 (5 bases). This sequence originates from a human donor with classical Hodgkin lymphoma. Here the CDR3 reads CAISESGLAATDRNQPQHF. Written as DNA, the CDR3 is TGTGCCATCAGTGAGTCGGGACTGGCCGCCACTGACAGAAATCAGCCCCAGCATTTT.